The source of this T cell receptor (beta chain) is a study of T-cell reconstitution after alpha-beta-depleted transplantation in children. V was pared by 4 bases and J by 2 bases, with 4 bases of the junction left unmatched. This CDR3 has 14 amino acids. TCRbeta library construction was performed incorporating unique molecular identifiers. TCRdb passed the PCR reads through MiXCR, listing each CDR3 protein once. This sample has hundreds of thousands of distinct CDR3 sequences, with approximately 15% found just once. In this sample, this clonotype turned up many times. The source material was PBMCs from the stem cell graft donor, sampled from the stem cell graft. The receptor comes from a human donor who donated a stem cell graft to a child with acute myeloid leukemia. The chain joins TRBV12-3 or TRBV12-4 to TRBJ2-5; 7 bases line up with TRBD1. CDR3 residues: CASSSRDRQETQYF. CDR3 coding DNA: TGTGCCAGCAGTTCCCGGGACAGACAAGAGACCCAGTACTTC.